A single sample is the source of the 13 T cell receptor beta chains below, sequenced in a study of human T cells and chemical hapten exposure. TCRdb used MiXCR to reprocess the RACE reads, holding one entry per CDR3 protein. Of over 85,000 distinct CDR3 sequences detected, roughly 8.5% appear once; the ten largest clones hold about 3.1%. Specified time point: healthy volunteer bleed at 2 weeks. Unfractionated whole blood was the source from which total RNA was extracted. Source material: whole blood. These receptor sequences come from a female donor in good health. Some clones in this sample may be carry-over from other donors' samples.

This clonotype was detected ten times or more. This sequence joins TRBV5-8 and TRBJ2-5; 13 nucleotides align to TRBD2. CDR3 length: 18 amino acids. The germline gives CDR1 SGHTS, CDR2 YDEGEE. With 2 bases clipped from V and 9 bases from J, the junction kept 16 bases outside the gene matches. The DNA for the CDR3 is TGTGCCAGCAGCTTAACTGGACTAGCGGGAGATACGTACGGGGCCCAGTACTTC. This codes for CASSLTGLAGDTYGAQYF.

In its sample, this clonotype was seen a few times. The chain joins TRBV9 to TRBJ1-4; D gene ambiguous. This CDR3 is built from 14 residues. In germline, CDR1 is SGDLS, CDR2 YYNGEE. V lost 4 bases and J lost 2, with 9 bases in between. Written as DNA, the CDR3 is TGTGCCAGCAGCCTCGACAATACTAATGAAAAACTGTTTTTT. Its protein is CASSLDNTNEKLFF.

This clonotype was detected only a few times. This chain links TRBV18 with TRBJ1-2, with unresolved D. The V gene's germline CDR1 is KGHSH and CDR2 LQKENI. The V end was cut by 6 bases, the J end by 4 bases, with 15 bases between. The CDR3 runs to 14 residues. The CDR3 loop reads CASSPPGEGYGYTF. DNA for the CDR3: TGTGCCAGCTCGCCCCCTGGGGAAGGCTATGGCTACACCTTC.

The chain joins TRBV11-2 to TRBJ1-1, with D unresolved. The CDR3 spans 15 residues. Trimming left V 2 bases short and J 2 bases short, with 12 bases between. CDR1 and CDR2 (germline): SGHAT, FQNNGV. The chain's CDR3 is CASSLSLECNTEAFF. In nucleotides, the CDR3 is TGTGCCAGCAGCTTAAGTCTAGAGTGTAACACTGAAGCTTTCTTT.

This clonotype has just a few counts. The rearrangement joins TRBV7-8 to TRBJ2-3; TRBD2 aligns across 9 bases. The CDR3 covers 16 residues. The junction had 7 bases not matched to a gene; V was cut back by 0 bases and J by 6 bases. Germline-derived CDR1 and CDR2 are SGHVS and FQNEAQ. The CDR3 here is CASSLAGGRATDTQYF. In DNA, the CDR3 is TGTGCCAGCAGCTTAGCGGGCGGGAGGGCCACGGATACGCAGTATTTT. Supplemented by reference TRBV7-8 and TRBJ2-3, the full variable domain reads GAGVSQSPRYKVAKRGQDVALRCDPISGHVSLFWYQQALGQGPEFLTYFQNEAQLDKSGLPSDRFFAERPEGSVSTLKIQRTQQEDSAVYLCASSLAGGRATDTQYFGPGTRLTVL.

The J gene is TRBJ2-1, the V gene TRBV7-2; 8 bases map to TRBD2. V was pared by 1 base and J by 2 bases, with 4 bases of the junction left unmatched. The germline CDR1 and CDR2 sequences are SGHTA and FQGNSA. CDR3 length: 16 amino acids. The CDR3 reads CASSLEAGDPYNEQFF. In nucleotides, the CDR3 is TGTGCCAGCAGCTTAGAAGCGGGAGACCCCTACAATGAGCAGTTCTTC.

This clonotype was counted ten times or more. The chain carries TRBV28 and TRBJ2-3; TRBD2 matches 10 bases. The CDR3 is 16 residues long. Germline loops: CDR1 MDHEN, CDR2 SYDVKM. The V and J ends lost 6 bases and 1 base, in that order; junction bases with no gene match: 7. The CDR3 region has the DNA TGTGCCAGCAGGTGGGGGCTAGCGGGAGGCACAGATACGCAGTATTTT. Its translation is CASRWGLAGGTDTQYF.

The sample holds many counts of this clonotype. This chain uses TRBV7-2 with TRBJ2-7; possible D gene TRBD2, 6 bases. CDR1 SGHTA and CDR2 FQGNSA come from the germline V gene. With 1 base removed from V and 0 bases from J, the gap between germline ends came to 10 bases. This CDR3 has 15 residues. The CDR3 DNA reads TGTGCCAGCAGCTTAGGCGGCGGGATCTCCTACGAGCAGTACTTC. This sequence encodes CASSLGGGISYEQYF.

This clonotype was picked up a small number of times. The CDR3 DNA reads TGTGCTACCGGGACTAGCGAAGCAGATACGCAGTATTTT. This sequence encodes CATGTSEADTQYF. The rearrangement joins TRBV12-5 to TRBJ2-3; 10 positions match TRBD2. Germline V gene lookup returns CDR1 LGHNT and CDR2 FRNRAP. This CDR3 is built from 13 residues. J gave up 4 bases and V 10 bases, and 5 bases lay outside the gene matches.

This clonotype was counted at least ten times. This chain uses TRBV7-6 with TRBJ2-3; no firm D call. Germline V gives CDR1 SGHVS, CDR2 FNYEAQ. V gave up 7 bases and J gave up 4 bases, with 21 bases separating them. The length of the CDR3 is 16 residues. CDR3 DNA sequence: TGTGCCAGCACCCGCCTTATCAAGACACTGGCAGATACGCAGTATTTT. Encoded protein: CASTRLIKTLADTQYF. The variable domain in full, completed from reference TRBV7-6 and TRBJ2-3, reads GAGVSQSPRYKVTKRGQDVALRCDPISGHVSLYWYRQALGQGPEFLTYFNYEAQQDKSGLPNDRFSAERPEGSISTLTIQRTEQRDSAMYRCASTRLIKTLADTQYFGPGTRLTVL.

This clonotype was recorded many times. The chain has TRBV18 and TRBJ2-3, with D perhaps given as TRBD1 or TRBD2 (5 bases each). The length of the CDR3 is 15 residues. In germline, CDR1 is KGHSH, CDR2 LQKENI. V gave up 3 bases and J gave up 0 bases, with 10 bases separating them. CDR3 in amino acids: CASSPNRDSTDTQYF. The DNA of the CDR3 is TGTGCCAGCTCACCGAACCGGGACAGCACAGATACGCAGTATTTT.

This clonotype was seen a handful of times. This chain links TRBV3-1 with TRBJ1-5; TRBD1 is a possible D gene (5 bases). The CDR3 contains 15 residues. Germline CDR1 reads LGHDT; CDR2 reads YNNKEL (reference sequence). Trimming removed 5 bases at V and 0 bases at J, with 11 bases between. CDR3 in amino acids: CASSVGHNSNQPQHF. The CDR3 nucleotides are TGTGCCAGCAGCGTCGGACACAATAGCAATCAGCCCCAGCATTTT.

In its sample, this clonotype was seen many times. V is TRBV12-3 or TRBV12-4 and J is TRBJ2-3; 8 positions agree with TRBD2. CDR3 length: 15 amino acids. V lost 5 bases, J lost 0 bases, and 4 bases stayed unmatched. Here the CDR3 reads CASSASGSSTDTQYF. For the CDR3, the DNA is TGTGCCAGCAGTGCGAGCGGGAGCAGCACAGATACGCAGTATTTT.